This T cell receptor (beta chain) came from a study of cytomegalovirus exposure and HLA in healthy donors. Study-level findings and limits: Most TCR sequences were rare, but some public TCRs occurred in many donors. In vitro testing confirmed a few CMV-associated chains as specific for CMV antigens.

To note about this clone: Its target is unknown.

The method was immunoSEQ multiplex PCR; TCRdb's version includes in-frame clones alone and lacks a portion of them. Here the sample spans 150,000 to 200,000 clones, 86% being singletons. V lost 3 bases and J lost 6, with 16 bases in between. Germline loops: CDR1 SGHRS, CDR2 YFSETQ. The CDR3 runs 16 residues. Specimen: PBMCs. The V and J genes are TRBV5-1 and TRBJ1-6; D possibly corresponds to TRBD1 (6 bases). This clonotype was sampled from a woman aged 18-35 years in good health and CMV-seronegative. Here the CDR3 reads CASSYAQGTANSPLHF. CDR3 nucleotides: TGCGCCAGCAGCTATGCTCAGGGGACCGCTAATTCACCCCTCCACTTT.